The next 31 T cell receptor beta chains were all read from a single sample in a study of blood T cells in healthy people across ages. Sample-barcoded 5' priming and a J-beta primer mix drove a second PCR of roughly 6 to 12 cycles. A single record per CDR3 protein comes from TCRdb applying MiXCR to the 5' RACE reads. The sample holds more than 750,000 distinct CDR3 sequences, 25% to 30% seen once. These same records also appear under a second study, on T cells of mothers and their children.

What was sequenced was blood. These receptors originate from a woman in her 40s in good health.

The chain joins TRBV5-1 to TRBJ2-3; D is possibly TRBD2 (6 bases). CDR1 and CDR2 (germline): SGHRS, YFSETQ. Trimming removed 4 bases at V and 2 bases at J, with 14 bases between. The CDR3 is made up of 15 amino acids. The CDR3 here is CASSASRGNTDTQYF. The CDR3 DNA is TGCGCCAGCAGCGCTTCACGGGGGAACACAGATACGCAGTATTTT.

This clonotype occurred a few times. The chain has TRBV7-2 and TRBJ2-4, with 7 bases aligning to TRBD1. The CDR3 is made up of 14 amino acids. The V gene's germline CDR1 is SGHTA and CDR2 FQGNSA. V lost 4 bases and J lost 8; bases outside the gene matches: 8. The CDR3 DNA reads as TGTGCCAGCAGCTCCACAGGGGCCGCGGACATTCAGTACTTC. The encoded protein is CASSSTGAADIQYF.

This clonotype was detected a few times. V and J are TRBV12-3 or TRBV12-4 and TRBJ1-5; D gene unclear. V shed 0 bases and J shed 3 bases, with 6 bases lying between them. The CDR3 consists of 14 residues. The chain's CDR3 is CASSLAGFNQPQHF. CDR3 sequence (DNA): TGTGCCAGCAGTTTAGCAGGGTTCAATCAGCCCCAGCATTTT.

This clonotype was counted only a few times. The chain links TRBV7-3 to TRBJ2-2; D is unclear. The CDR3 runs to 16 residues. Germline CDR1 SGHTA, CDR2 FQGTGA. V was clipped by 5 bases and J by 5 bases, with 18 bases between them. The CDR3 protein is CASSLPGLTGTGELFF. In nucleotides, the CDR3 is TGTGCCAGCAGCCTACCAGGCCTAACCGGGACCGGGGAGCTGTTTTTT.

This clonotype came up a few times. The rearrangement uses TRBV9 and TRBJ2-1; 10 bases match TRBD2. Trimming removed 0 bases from V and 9 bases from J; junction bases left unmatched: 9. This CDR3 is built from 16 residues. Germline V gene data show CDR1 as SGDLS and CDR2 as YYNGEE. The CDR3: CASSVARSGGAVEQFF. The CDR3 DNA reads as TGTGCCAGCAGCGTAGCACGGAGCGGGGGGGCGGTTGAGCAGTTCTTC.

Notes on this clonotype: A clone one base away is much larger, so this may be a read error. The V gene is TRBV7-2, the J gene TRBJ2-7, with a possible D match to TRBD2 (7 bases). CDR3 length equals 13 residues. Germline values: CDR1 SGHTA, CDR2 FQGNSA. CDR3 coding DNA: TGTGCCAGCAGCTTAGGCGGGGGCGCCGAGCAGGACTTC. The encoded protein is CASSLGGGAEQDF.

This chain's CDR3 is CAIRERGQETQYF. In nucleotides, the CDR3 is TGTGCCATCAGGGAGAGGGGGCAAGAGACCCAGTACTTC. The chain combines TRBV10-3 with TRBJ2-5, with D perhaps matching TRBD1 (6 bases). Trimming took 6 bases from V and 2 from J, leaving 10 bases between them. Germline V gene sequence: CDR1 ENHRY, CDR2 SYGVKD. The CDR3 sequence is 13 residues long.

The chain carries TRBV28 and TRBJ2-2; unclear D gene. V lost 3 bases and J lost 15, with 11 bases in between. CDR1 is MDHEN, CDR2 SYDVKM, per germline. The CDR3 totals 11 residues. The CDR3 sequence: CASSLARAVFF. The CDR3 DNA reads TGTGCCAGCAGTTTGGCCCGGGCGGTGTTTTTT. The full variable domain, in which reference TRBV28 and TRBJ2-2 provide the parts outside the CDR3, is DVKVTQSSRYLVKRTGEKVFLECVQDMDHENMFWYRQDPGLGLRLIYFSYDVKMKEKGDIPEGYSVSREKKERFSLILESASTNQTSMYLCASSLARAVFFGEGSRLTVL.

The genes are TRBV12-3 or TRBV12-4 and TRBJ2-1; no definite D call. The V and J ends lost 5 bases and 4 bases respectively, with 12 bases between them. The length of the CDR3 is 14 residues. The CDR3 DNA reads as TGTGCCAGCAGTCCACAGTCCTATTACAATGAGCAGTTCTTC. Translation: CASSPQSYYNEQFF.

This clonotype was observed a few times. This chain connects TRBV28 to TRBJ1-1; D gene uncertain. CDR1 and CDR2 (germline): MDHEN, SYDVKM. The CDR3 consists of 15 residues. V gave up 9 bases and J gave up 0 bases, with 17 bases separating them. CDR3 nucleotide sequence: TGTGCCAGTAGTAAAACTGGGGTTATGAACACTGAAGCTTTCTTT. It yields the protein CASSKTGVMNTEAFF.

This rearrangement joins TRBV12-3 or TRBV12-4 to TRBJ2-2; the match to TRBD2 covers 12 bases. The CDR3 consists of 20 residues. V gave up 5 bases and J gave up 4 bases; unmatched junction bases: 17. The CDR3 loop reads CASSIQPRTSGVRSTGELFF. CDR3 DNA sequence: TGTGCCAGCAGTATCCAACCCCGGACTAGCGGGGTGCGTAGCACCGGGGAGCTGTTTTTT.

The table lists this clonotype with a few counts. The chain has TRBV7-2 and TRBJ2-3; D might be TRBD2 (6 bases). V gave up 3 bases and J gave up 2 bases, with 15 bases separating them. The CDR3 consists of 16 residues. Germline lookup yields CDR1 SGHTA and CDR2 FQGNSA. CDR3 amino acids: CASSFPRDWNTDTQYF. In nucleotides, the CDR3 is TGTGCCAGCAGCTTTCCTCGGGACTGGAACACAGATACGCAGTATTTT.

The gene calls are TRBV20-1 and TRBJ2-7; TRBD1 matches 9 bases. Germline values: CDR1 DFQATT, CDR2 SNEGSKA (reference sequence). J gave up 4 bases and V 1 base, and 8 bases lay outside the gene matches. This CDR3 has 15 residues. The CDR3 reads CSARADDRGSYEQYF. For the CDR3, the DNA is TGCAGTGCTAGAGCGGATGACAGGGGGTCGTACGAGCAGTACTTC.

This clonotype was detected a few times. The chain is built from TRBV3-1 and TRBJ1-1; D is ambiguous. CDR1 and CDR2 (germline): LGHDT, YNNKEL (reference sequence). This CDR3 contains 13 residues. Between the trimmed V and J ends, which lost 1 base and 7 bases, there was a span of 10 bases. CDR3 in DNA: TGTGCCAGCAGCCAAGCATCTCCAAGTGAAGCTTTCTTT. Protein: CASSQASPSEAFF.

The sample holds many counts of this clonotype. This rearrangement joins TRBV5-1 to TRBJ2-5, with 7 bases fitting TRBD1. V lost 0 bases, J lost 5 bases, and 4 bases stayed unmatched. The germline CDR1 and CDR2 sequences are SGHRS and YFSETQ. The CDR3 totals 14 residues. DNA of the CDR3: TGCGCCAGCAGCTTGGGAGGGGGCATGGAGACCCAGTACTTC. This codes for CASSLGGGMETQYF. The full variable domain, its missing parts supplied by reference TRBV5-1 and TRBJ2-5, is KAGVTQTPRYLIKTRGQQVTLSCSPISGHRSVSWYQQTPGQGLQFLFEYFSETQRNKGNFPGRFSGRQFSNSRSEMNVSTLELGDSALYLCASSLGGGMETQYFGPGTRLLVL.

This clonotype was counted only a few times. The genes are TRBV4-1 and TRBJ2-7; 10 nucleotides line up with TRBD2. This CDR3 contains 15 residues. CDR1 is MGHRA, CDR2 YSYEKL, per germline. V was clipped by 4 bases and J by 4 bases; unmatched bases: 7. CDR3 loop: CASSRSGGAGYEQYF. The CDR3 DNA follows: TGCGCCAGCAGCCGGAGCGGGGGGGCGGGGTACGAGCAGTACTTC.

In its sample, this clonotype was seen many times. The rearrangement joins TRBV5-1 to TRBJ1-1, with TRBD1 matching 12 bases. The J segment lost 3 bases and the V segment lost 2 bases, leaving 2 bases of the junction unmatched. The germline CDR1 and CDR2 sequences are SGHRS and YFSETQ. The CDR3 has 15 amino acids. CDR3 residues: CASSFGTGGYTEAFF. The CDR3 DNA reads as TGCGCCAGCAGCTTCGGGACAGGGGGCTACACTGAAGCTTTCTTT.

V and J are TRBV5-1 and TRBJ2-7; 11 bases align to TRBD1. This CDR3 has 14 amino acids. The germline V gene has CDR1 SGHRS and CDR2 YFSETQ. V dropped 3 bases and J dropped 5; count of bases not matched to a gene: 4. The CDR3 reads CASSWGQGEHEQYF. The CDR3 nucleotides read TGCGCCAGCAGCTGGGGACAGGGGGAGCACGAGCAGTACTTC.

This clonotype came up a few times. This rearrangement joins TRBV18 to TRBJ1-2; 7 nucleotides align to TRBD1. The CDR3 contains 13 residues. In germline, CDR1 is KGHSH, CDR2 LQKENI. Trimming removed 3 bases from V and 8 bases from J; junction bases left unmatched: 6. The CDR3 DNA follows: TGTGCCAGCTCACCGACAGGGCTTGGGGGCTACACCTTC. Its translation is CASSPTGLGGYTF.

This clonotype was observed a handful of times. This sequence joins TRBV29-1 and TRBJ2-1, with D unclear. V was trimmed by 3 bases and J by 8 bases, leaving 11 bases between them. This CDR3 has 12 residues. Germline CDR1 reads SQVTM; CDR2 reads ANQGSEA. This chain's CDR3 is CSVDRQSDEQFF. Written as DNA, the CDR3 is TGCAGCGTTGACAGGCAGTCCGATGAGCAGTTCTTC.

The V gene is TRBV15, the J gene TRBJ2-1; D remains ambiguous. The tail of the sequence fits TRBJ2-7 better, so the J call may be wrong. Germline-derived CDR1 and CDR2 are LNHNV and YYDKDF (reference sequence). The length of the CDR3 is 15 residues. As DNA, the CDR3 is TGTGCCACCAGCGGTTCGGGCCTCGCCTACAATGAGCAGTACTTC. This sequence encodes CATSGSGLAYNEQYF.

As for this clonotype: A much larger clone lies one base from this, so it may be a read error. The chain recombines TRBV5-1 with TRBJ2-7; possible D gene TRBD2, 6 bases. Germline assignment: CDR1 SGHRS and CDR2 YFSETQ. The CDR3 is 13 residues long. The DNA of the CDR3 is TGCGTCAGCAGCTTGACTAGGAATAACGAGCAGTACTTC. Protein sequence: CVSSLTRNNEQYF.

The rearrangement uses TRBV5-1 and TRBJ2-7, with TRBD1 identical over 9 bases. The DNA end is a closer match to TRBJ2-5, so the J assignment may be wrong. Germline V gives CDR1 SGHRS, CDR2 YFSETQ. This CDR3 region has 15 residues. The CDR3 spells CASSTGDRDFETQYF. In nucleotides, the CDR3 is TGCGCCAGCAGCACGGGGGACAGGGATTTCGAGACCCAGTACTTC.

In regard to this clonotype: Compared with germline, one end of the junction differs, possibly owing to a read error. The CDR3, as DNA: TGTGTCAGCAGCCAGGGGGCGGTCACCGGGGAGCTGTTTTTT. Protein product: CVSSQGAVTGELFF. The gene calls are TRBV3-1 and TRBJ2-2, with TRBD1 identical over 8 bases. This CDR3 comprises 14 residues. CDR1 is LGHDT and CDR2 is YNNKEL in the germline V gene (reference sequence). Supplemented by reference TRBV3-1 and TRBJ2-2, the full variable domain reads DTAVSQTPKYLVTQMGNDKSIKCEQNLGHDTMYWYKQDSKKFLKIMFSYNNKELIINETVPNRFSPKSPDKAHLNLHINSLELGDSAVYFCVSSQGAVTGELFFGEGSRLTVL.

This clonotype has more than one count but fewer than ten. This sequence joins TRBV24-1 and TRBJ1-5; D call uncertain. There are 14 residues in the CDR3. The germline V gene has CDR1 KGHDR and CDR2 SFDVKD. Between the trimmed V and J ends, which lost 2 bases and 4 bases, there was a span of 8 bases. The CDR3 coding sequence is TGTGCCACCAGTGATTCAGCTGATAATCAGCCCCAGCATTTT. Translated, it gives CATSDSADNQPQHF.

Concerning this clonotype itself: The junction shows a germline mismatch at one end, possibly a read error. The chain has TRBV6-5 and TRBJ2-7; D may be TRBD2 (5 bases). This CDR3 comprises 15 residues. Germline V lookup: CDR1 MNHEY, CDR2 SVGAGI. The CDR3 DNA follows: TGTGCCGGCAGTTACGCGCGAGGGAGCTCCTACGAGCAGTACTTC. Residues: CAGSYARGSSYEQYF.

The chain has TRBV19 and TRBJ1-2; D unclear. CDR3 length equals 13 residues. V lost 3 bases, J lost 7 bases, and 12 bases lay in between. Looked up from germline, CDR1 is LNHDA and CDR2 is SQIVND (reference sequence). Here the CDR3 reads CASSIRPGVGYTF. CDR3 DNA: TGTGCCAGTAGTATCCGACCCGGTGTTGGCTACACCTTC. Full variable domain (rest looked up from reference TRBV19 and TRBJ1-2): DGGITQSPKYLFRKEGQNVTLSCEQNLNHDAMYWYRQDPGQGLRLIYYSQIVNDFQKGDIAEGYSVSREKKESFPLTVTSAQKNPTAFYLCASSIRPGVGYTFGSGTRLTVV.

The sample holds a few counts of this clonotype. The V call is TRBV7-6, the J call TRBJ2-3; the D gene is possibly TRBD2 (6 bases). The V gene's germline CDR1 is SGHVS and CDR2 FNYEAQ. The CDR3 spans 15 residues. V lost 5 bases, J lost 6 bases, and 18 bases lay in between. The CDR3 coding sequence is TGTGCCAGCAGCCCCCCGGCTAGCCTAGCGGATACGCAGTATTTT. Protein product: CASSPPASLADTQYF.

With regard to this clonotype: One base away lies a much larger clone, so this may be a sequencing read error. The chain joins TRBV4-3 to TRBJ1-4; D is possibly TRBD1 (5 bases). Germline values: CDR1 LGHNA, CDR2 YSLEER. The length of the CDR3 is 15 residues. CDR3 residues: CTSSTDRGPNEKLFF. The DNA for the CDR3 is TGCACCAGCAGCACCGATCGGGGCCCTAATGAAAAACTGTTTTTT.

Only a few counts were recorded for this clonotype. The rearrangement uses TRBV7-6 and TRBJ1-4; 7 bases are a match to TRBD1. This CDR3 is 15 amino acids long. Per the germline V gene, CDR1 is SGHVS and CDR2 is FNYEAQ. Germline trimming cut 1 base from V and 5 bases from J; bases unmatched to any gene: 4. For the CDR3, the DNA is TGTGCCAGCAGCTTAGAGGGGGCTAGAAATGAAAAACTGTTTTTT. Translating it yields CASSLEGARNEKLFF.

Points on this clonotype: Given a much more abundant clone one base away, this may be a read error. For the CDR3, the DNA is TGTGCCAGCAGTTTTAGGGAGGGGACCCCTGACGAGCAGTTCTTC. It specifies CASSFREGTPDEQFF. The rearrangement joins TRBV28 to TRBJ2-1, with TRBD2 identical over 7 bases. There are 15 residues in the CDR3. V dropped 3 bases and J dropped 10; count of bases not matched to a gene: 12. Looked up from germline, CDR1 is MDHEN and CDR2 is SYDVKM.